This TCR beta chain was found in a study of early T cells in non-severe SARS-CoV-2 infection. In TCRdb, the 5' RACE reads were re-called with MiXCR into one record per CDR3 protein. The sample shows some 48,000 distinct CDR3 sequences, 7% to 8% of them seen only once. This clonotype was seen more than once but under ten times. Its antigen is unknown. The CDR3 consists of 13 residues. V lost 5 bases and J lost 10, with 17 bases in between. The germline gives CDR1 SGHAT, CDR2 FQNNGV. Study-wide results and limits: VDJdb matches were skewed toward anti-spike CD8 T cell responses.

The TCR sequence derives from an adult who was a healthcare worker with PCR-confirmed SARS-CoV-2 infection or an uninfected control (not recorded which). V and J are TRBV11-2 and TRBJ1-1; tentatively, D is TRBD1 (6 bases). The source material was whole blood. The CDR3 DNA reads TGTGCCAGCAGCCCCGACAGGCAATACCGAGCTTTCTTT. Its translation: CASSPDRQYRAFF.